Each of the 25 T cell receptor beta chains below was sequenced from the same sample in a study of T cell repertoires in cytomegalovirus infection. TCRdb ran MiXCR on the reads and lists one entry per CDR3 protein. The data show about 230,000 distinct CDR3 sequences, with approximately 22% seen just once and about 20% held by the top ten. The source material was CD8+ T cells from PBMCs. The receptors here all came from a human donor in good health (CMV status not recorded). Some clones in this sample may be carry-over from other donors' samples.

The chain uses TRBV7-3 and TRBJ2-1; maybe TRBD2 (6 bases). Germline loops: CDR1 SGHTA, CDR2 FQGTGA. The CDR3 extends over 14 amino acids. Trimming shortened V by 2 bases and J by 8 bases, and 13 bases separated the two germline ends. The CDR3 DNA sequence: TGTGCCAGCAGCTTAGCTGGGGGGAGTGATGAGCAGTTCTTC. Its translation: CASSLAGGSDEQFF.

This clonotype has ten or more counts. The chain recombines TRBV7-2 with TRBJ2-1, with 8 bases aligning to TRBD2. V lost 6 bases and J lost 8; bases outside the gene matches: 12. The germline V gene has CDR1 SGHTA and CDR2 FQGNSA. The CDR3 totals 15 residues. The CDR3 DNA reads as TGTGCCAGCAGTACACCGAGGCGGGGGGCCTATGAGCAGTTCTTC. Translating gives CASSTPRRGAYEQFF.

The chain carries TRBV20-1 and TRBJ2-2, with TRBD2 matching 8 bases. The V gene end was trimmed by 3 bases and the J gene end by 6 bases; junction bases not matched to a gene: 9. The germline CDR1 and CDR2 sequences are DFQATT and SNEGSKA (reference sequence). This CDR3 has 15 residues. Here the CDR3 reads CSASWAGGLAGELFF. The CDR3 nucleotides read TGCAGTGCTAGTTGGGCGGGGGGCCTGGCCGGGGAGCTGTTTTTT.

This clonotype was observed a handful of times. The chain couples TRBV28 to TRBJ2-3; 7 nucleotides line up with TRBD1. The germline gives CDR1 MDHEN, CDR2 SYDVKM. V was clipped by 6 bases and J by 1 base; unmatched bases: 7. The CDR3 has 15 amino acids. CDR3 sequence: CASSLTGIGTDTQYF. The CDR3 DNA sequence: TGTGCCAGCAGCCTGACAGGGATAGGCACAGATACGCAGTATTTT. Full variable domain (missing parts from reference TRBV28 and TRBJ2-3): DVKVTQSSRYLVKRTGEKVFLECVQDMDHENMFWYRQDPGLGLRLIYFSYDVKMKEKGDIPEGYSVSREKKERFSLILESASTNQTSMYLCASSLTGIGTDTQYFGPGTRLTVL.

The chain links TRBV5-1 to TRBJ2-7; D is perhaps TRBD1 (7 bases). Germline-derived CDR1 and CDR2 are SGHRS and YFSETQ. The CDR3 is made up of 14 amino acids. Trimming left V 4 bases short and J 4 bases short, with 15 bases between. CDR3 sequence reads: CASSGGTAGYEQYF. CDR3 bases: TGCGCCAGCAGCGGCGGGACAGCGGGTTACGAGCAGTACTTC.

This clonotype appeared many times. J is TRBJ2-2 and V is TRBV4-1; D call uncertain. V lost 3 bases and J 1 base, leaving 9 bases between the germline ends. The CDR3 consists of 15 residues. CDR1 is MGHRA, CDR2 YSYEKL, per germline. Here the CDR3 DNA reads TGCGCCAGCAGCCACCGGACGGAGAACACCGGGGAGCTGTTTTTT. Translation: CASSHRTENTGELFF.

This chain joins TRBV7-4 and TRBJ2-7; D is possibly TRBD2 (5 bases). The V end was cut by 5 bases, the J end by 2 bases, with 10 bases between. Per the germline V gene, CDR1 is SGHVT and CDR2 is SQSDAQ. The CDR3 spans 13 residues. The CDR3 region is CASSARTPYEQYF. In DNA, the CDR3 is TGTGCCAGCAGCGCCAGGACTCCCTACGAGCAGTACTTC.

In this sample, this clonotype turned up once. V gene TRBV6-5 combines with J gene TRBJ2-5; TRBD1 matches 8 bases. The CDR3 totals 14 residues. V lost 5 bases to trimming and J lost 7 bases; unmatched junction nucleotides: 9. CDR1 is MNHEY, CDR2 SVGAGI, per germline. For the CDR3, the DNA is TGTGCCAGCAGTGCAGACAGGGGATGGGGGACCCAGTACTTC. Translated, it gives CASSADRGWGTQYF.

The sample holds many counts of this clonotype. The chain has TRBV10-2 and TRBJ2-7; TRBD2 matches 9 bases. Germline V gives CDR1 WSHSY, CDR2 SAAADI. The CDR3 totals 13 residues. The junction had 0 bases not matched to a gene; V was cut back by 4 bases and J by 2 bases. The CDR3 coding sequence is TGCGCCAGCAGTGTAGCGGGGGCCTACGAGCAGTACTTC. This encodes CASSVAGAYEQYF.

This sequence joins TRBV20-1 and TRBJ1-4; D remains ambiguous. The ends were cut back, 0 bases at V and 1 base at J, with 15 bases in the middle. CDR1 is DFQATT and CDR2 is SNEGSKA in the germline V gene (reference sequence). The CDR3 is made up of 17 amino acids. CDR3 loop: CSARDRVGLRTNEKLFF. CDR3 nucleotides: TGCAGTGCTAGAGATCGCGTGGGCCTCCGAACTAATGAAAAACTGTTTTTT.

This clonotype was counted only a few times. The chain uses TRBV7-6 and TRBJ1-2, with 7 bases identical to TRBD1. In germline, CDR1 is SGHVS, CDR2 FNYEAQ. The CDR3 runs to 14 residues. V lost 4 bases, J lost 4 bases, and 6 bases stayed unmatched. In nucleotides, the CDR3 is TGTGCCAGCAGCTCGACAGGGAATATCTATGGCTACACCTTC. It specifies CASSSTGNIYGYTF.

This chain uses TRBV6-2 or TRBV6-3 with TRBJ1-1; D unclear. CDR3 size: 15 residues. Germline CDR1 is MNHEY and CDR2 is SVGEGT. The ends were cut back, 1 base at V and 1 base at J, with 10 bases in the middle. The CDR3 coding sequence is TGTGCCAGCAGTTACTGGGGAGAGGGGAACACTGAAGCTTTCTTT. Translated: CASSYWGEGNTEAFF.

This clonotype was found many times. V is TRBV7-9 and J is TRBJ2-1; D may be TRBD1 (6 bases). V lost 4 bases and J lost 7, with 11 bases in between. Germline V gene lookup returns CDR1 SEHNR and CDR2 FQNEAQ (reference sequence). The CDR3 contains 13 residues. The CDR3 DNA is TGTGCCAGCAGCTCCTGGGGGCTTAATGAGCAGTTCTTC. Translated: CASSSWGLNEQFF.

This clonotype was counted a few times. CDR3: CASSPHATRGGELFF. CDR3 coding DNA: TGTGCCAGCAGTCCCCACGCAACTAGAGGCGGGGAGCTGTTTTTT. The chain recombines TRBV28 with TRBJ2-2, with D maybe TRBD2 (5 bases). CDR3 length equals 15 residues. Germline V gene lookup returns CDR1 MDHEN and CDR2 SYDVKM. Trimming shortened V by 5 bases and J by 7 bases, and 17 bases separated the two germline ends.

V is TRBV6-5 and J is TRBJ1-1; D call uncertain. Trimming cost V 2 bases and J 1 base, with 8 bases left between them. The V gene's germline CDR1 is MNHEY and CDR2 SVGAGI. The CDR3 has 14 residues. CDR3 DNA: TGTGCCAGCAGTTACGAACACCCGAACACTGAAGCTTTCTTT. Its protein is CASSYEHPNTEAFF.

This clonotype occurred a few times. The V gene is TRBV7-8, the J gene TRBJ2-7, with D possibly TRBD1 on 6 matching bases. Germline loops: CDR1 SGHVS, CDR2 FQNEAQ. This CDR3 has 15 amino acids. The V end lost 4 bases, the J end lost 3 bases, and 16 bases lay between the germline ends. The CDR3 nucleotides are TGTGCCAGCAGCTCAGCTACAGGGTCTAGCTACGAGCAGTACTTC. Protein product: CASSSATGSSYEQYF. The full variable domain, rest sourced from reference TRBV7-8 and TRBJ2-7, is GAGVSQSPRYKVAKRGQDVALRCDPISGHVSLFWYQQALGQGPEFLTYFQNEAQLDKSGLPSDRFFAERPEGSVSTLKIQRTQQEDSAVYLCASSSATGSSYEQYFGPGTRLTVT.

This clonotype was observed at least ten times. The genes are TRBV4-1 and TRBJ1-1, with D maybe TRBD1 (5 bases). CDR1 is MGHRA and CDR2 is YSYEKL in the germline V gene. The CDR3 covers 17 residues. Trimming removed 1 base from V and 1 base from J, with 16 bases in between. The CDR3 nucleotides are TGCGCCAGCAGCCAAGCCACCTTGGGGACTGGGAACACTGAAGCTTTCTTT. Encoded protein: CASSQATLGTGNTEAFF.

The V gene is TRBV9, the J gene TRBJ1-2; D unresolved. CDR3 length: 14 amino acids. V was pared by 4 bases and J by 1 base, with 11 bases between. Per germline, CDR1 SGDLS and CDR2 YYNGEE. CDR3 DNA: TGTGCCAGCAGCCCTCAGGAAGTTAACTATGGCTACACCTTC. It codes for CASSPQEVNYGYTF.

A word on this clonotype: Just one base apart from a much larger clone, this may be a read error. The rearrangement uses TRBV27 and TRBJ2-1, with 7 nucleotides matching TRBD2. The CDR3 length is 16 residues. Germline V gives CDR1 MNHEY, CDR2 SMNVEV (reference sequence). The CDR3 DNA reads TGTGCCAACAGTTACATGGTGACTAGCCGTCTCGATGAGCAGTTCTTC. Encoded protein: CANSYMVTSRLDEQFF.

This clonotype has more than one count but fewer than ten. V and J are TRBV20-1 and TRBJ1-3, with 8 bases lining up with TRBD1. Germline-derived CDR1 and CDR2 are DFQATT and SNEGSKA (reference sequence). The junction had 13 bases not matched to a gene; V was cut back by 3 bases and J by 3 bases. The CDR3 length is 17 residues. CDR3 loop: CSARGGQGGGLGNTIYF. The CDR3 DNA is TGCAGTGCTAGGGGCGGACAGGGCGGCGGCCTTGGAAACACCATATATTTT.

The rearrangement joins TRBV12-3 or TRBV12-4 to TRBJ2-5; 7 bases match TRBD2. This CDR3 is built from 15 residues. V shed 6 bases and J 1 base; nucleotides not matched to a gene: 8. CDR3 nucleotide sequence: TGTGCCAGCAGAAAATCCACGGGGGGCCAAGAGACCCAGTACTTC. Translation: CASRKSTGGQETQYF.

This clonotype turned up a few times. The genes are TRBV7-2 and TRBJ2-7; the D gene could be TRBD1 or TRBD2 (5 bases each). The CDR3 totals 14 residues. The V gene's germline CDR1 is SGHTA and CDR2 FQGNSA. V was cut by 1 base and J by 2 bases, with 9 bases left in between. As DNA, the CDR3 is TGTGCCAGCAGCTTAGGCCGGGGCCCCTACGAGCAGTACTTC. This sequence encodes CASSLGRGPYEQYF.

This clonotype was seen more than once but under ten times. This sequence joins TRBV5-1 and TRBJ2-7; D possibly corresponds to TRBD1 (6 bases). The V end lost 1 base, the J end lost 2 bases, and 25 bases lay between the germline ends. Germline CDR1 and CDR2: SGHRS and YFSETQ. The CDR3 is 19 residues long. Here the CDR3 DNA reads TGCGCCAGCAGCTTGTCGGTCGTCTTCAGGGGCGCAGACCCCTACGAGCAGTACTTC. Translation gives CASSLSVVFRGADPYEQYF.

The chain carries TRBV12-3 or TRBV12-4 and TRBJ1-1; 7 bases are shared with TRBD1. The CDR3 has 13 residues. The V segment lost 4 bases and the J segment 3 bases; nucleotides outside the gene matches: 2. CDR3 coding DNA: TGTGCCAGCAGTTGGGACAGCGACACTGAAGCTTTCTTT. This gives the protein CASSWDSDTEAFF.

This clonotype occurred many times. V gene TRBV7-2 combines with J gene TRBJ1-2; D not certain. The germline V gene encodes CDR1 SGHTA and CDR2 FQGNSA. The CDR3 runs 17 residues. V lost 0 bases, J lost 2 bases, and 16 bases lay in between. This chain's CDR3 is CASSLAGWGGTNYGYTF. CDR3 nucleotide sequence: TGTGCCAGCAGCTTAGCGGGATGGGGAGGAACGAACTATGGCTACACCTTC.